A selection of T cell receptor beta chains follows, all from one sample in a study of T cells in Graves' hyperthyroidism and ophthalmopathy. TCRdb used MiXCR to reprocess the multiplex PCR reads, holding one entry per CDR3 protein. The sample carries fewer than 600,000 distinct CDR3 sequences, around 13% recorded once. The material sequenced was blood. These TCRs come from a woman aged 40 to 55 with Graves' hyperthyroidism. Each CDR3 is given with its conserved first and last residue. D genes are given only for firm matches. Expanded clones get a size class; other rows say once, few or many, or leave the size out.

clone_size,v_call,j_call,d_call,cdr3_nt,cdr3_aa
NA,TRBV10-2,TRBJ2-1,TRBD2,TGCGCCAGCAGTGATTCGGGGGGGTTCTCCTACAATGAGCAGTTCTTC,CASSDSGGFSYNEQFF
many,TRBV12-3/TRBV12-4,TRBJ1-4,NA,TGTGCCAGCAGTCCGACAAGAGAAAAACTGTTTTTT,CASSPTREKLFF
many,TRBV12-3/TRBV12-4,TRBJ2-5,NA,TGTGCCAGCAGCCGGGACCTAACGCGAGAGACCCAGTACTTC,CASSRDLTRETQYF
few,TRBV14,TRBJ1-1,TRBD1,TGTGCCAGCAGCCAAGATCGGGTCGGACAGGGGGCTGAAGCTTTCTTT,CASSQDRVGQGAEAFF
NA,TRBV11-2,TRBJ2-7,NA,TGTGCCAGCAGCTTAGAAAGATTGAACGAGCAGTACTTC,CASSLERLNEQYF
NA,TRBV27,TRBJ2-1,NA,TGTGCCAGCAGTCCGCAATGGCTGATGGGGGGATTAAGGAATGAGCAGTTCTTC,CASSPQWLMGGLRNEQFF
many,TRBV28,TRBJ2-2,NA,TGTGCCAGCAGTATAACCGGGATCCGAGACGGGGAGCTGTTTTTT,CASSITGIRDGELFF
many,TRBV7-2,TRBJ2-5,NA,TGTGCCAGCAGCTTAGGACAAGCAGAGACCCAGTACTTC,CASSLGQAETQYF
many,TRBV27,TRBJ2-5,TRBD1,TGTGCCAGCAGTTTATCTTCGACAGGGGAGCAAGAGACCCAGTACTTC,CASSLSSTGEQETQYF
few,TRBV9,TRBJ2-5,NA,TGTGCCAGCAGCGTAGGCCTCCGGACGGAAGAGACCCAGTACTTC,CASSVGLRTEETQYF
many,TRBV6-1,TRBJ1-2,TRBD1,TGTGCCAGCAGTGTTTCAGGGGGCTTTGGCTACACCTTC,CASSVSGGFGYTF
many,TRBV28,TRBJ2-4,NA,TGTGCCAGCAGGGAACCCGGACCCCAGGTGGCCAAAAACATTCAGTACTTC,CASREPGPQVAKNIQYF
few,TRBV6-1,TRBJ2-5,TRBD1,TGTGCCAGCAGGGGTACAGGGGGAAAAGAGACCCAGTACTTC,CASRGTGGKETQYF
few,TRBV3-1,TRBJ1-1,TRBD1,TGTGCCAGCAGCAAGGGGACAGGGGGTTTGAACACTGAAGCTTTCTTT,CASSKGTGGLNTEAFF
many,TRBV12-3/TRBV12-4,TRBJ1-5,NA,TGTGCCAGCAGTTTTGAGGTAATTCAGCCCCAGCATTTT,CASSFEVIQPQHF
few,TRBV19,TRBJ1-5,NA,TGTGCCAGTGAAACACGGCAGGGGTTTCAGCCCCAGCATTTT,CASETRQGFQPQHF
NA,TRBV6-1,TRBJ2-5,TRBD1,TGTGCCAGCACCAAGGGACAGAGCCAAGAGACCCAGTACTTC,CASTKGQSQETQYF
NA,TRBV2,TRBJ2-3,TRBD2,TGTGCCAGCAGGGCTTCCGGGACTAGCGGGTTCACAGATACGCAGTATTTT,CASRASGTSGFTDTQYF
many,TRBV2,TRBJ2-7,NA,TGTGCCAGCAGTGAAGTGAGCTACGAGCAGTACTTC,CASSEVSYEQYF
NA,TRBV3-1,TRBJ1-3,NA,TGTGCCAGCAGCCATAACCAGGGAAGGGGAAACACCATATATTTT,CASSHNQGRGNTIYF
many,TRBV11-3,TRBJ2-2,NA,TGTGCCAGCAGCTTGCGGACGGATCATACCGGGGAGCTGTTTTTT,CASSLRTDHTGELFF
many,TRBV5-1,TRBJ1-2,NA,TGCGCCAGCAGCTCACAGCACCCCTATGGCTACACCTTC,CASSSQHPYGYTF
many,TRBV20-1,TRBJ2-7,TRBD2,TGCAGTGCTAGAGAGGCTAGCGGGAGGGGATCCTACGAGCAGTACTTC,CSAREASGRGSYEQYF
few,TRBV12-3/TRBV12-4,TRBJ2-3,NA,TGTGCCAGCAGTTCTGAGGGTGGCCTCACAGATACGCAGTATTTT,CASSSEGGLTDTQYF
many,TRBV20-1,TRBJ2-5,NA,TGCAGTGCTAGTGGGAATAACCAAGAGACCCAGTACTTC,CSASGNNQETQYF
many,TRBV18,TRBJ2-1,TRBD2,TGTGCCAGCTCACCACCGGGACTAGCGGGAACAAATGAGCAGTTCTTC,CASSPPGLAGTNEQFF
many,TRBV20-1,TRBJ1-1,NA,TGCAGTGCTAGTTACACCGTGAACACTGAAGCTTTCTTT,CSASYTVNTEAFF
many,TRBV7-2,TRBJ1-2,NA,TGTGCCAGCAGCCTTTACTATGGCTACACCTTC,CASSLYYGYTF
few,TRBV24-1,TRBJ2-1,TRBD1,TGTGCCACCAGTGGCCCCGACAGGGACTCCTACAATGAGCAGTTCTTC,CATSGPDRDSYNEQFF
NA,TRBV6-1,TRBJ2-1,NA,TGTGCCAGCGGACACCGCTCCTACAATGAGCAGTTCTTC,CASGHRSYNEQFF
many,TRBV5-6,TRBJ1-3,NA,TGTGCCAGCAGCTTGGATTCAGCTGGAAACACCATATATTTT,CASSLDSAGNTIYF
many,TRBV2,TRBJ1-1,NA,TGTGCCAGCAGCGAACCCGGTTTAGCTTTCTTT,CASSEPGLAFF
many,TRBV7-2,TRBJ2-5,NA,TGTGCCAGCAGCTTTTTAGTGGGAGCGGGTGAGACCCAGTACTTC,CASSFLVGAGETQYF
many,TRBV30,TRBJ1-2,NA,TGTGCCTGGACCCCGACTTCCCCCGGCGGCTACACCTTC,CAWTPTSPGGYTF
NA,TRBV27,TRBJ1-1,TRBD1,TGTGCCAGCAGTAAAAGAAGGACAGGACTGACCATGAACACTGAAGCTTTCTTT,CASSKRRTGLTMNTEAFF
NA,TRBV28,TRBJ2-1,NA,TGTGCCAGCGGGAGTGCTCTCAAACTGAATGAGCAGTTCTTC,CASGSALKLNEQFF
many,TRBV27,TRBJ1-4,TRBD1,TGTGCCAGCAGTTTCGACAGGGAACCCAAAAAACTGTTTTTT,CASSFDREPKKLFF
many,TRBV24-1,TRBJ2-1,NA,TGTGCCACCAGTGATTTACACGGCTACAATGAGCAGTTCTTC,CATSDLHGYNEQFF
NA,TRBV12-3/TRBV12-4,TRBJ2-3,NA,TGTGCCAGCAGTTACTCGGGAACCGCCACAGATACGCAGTATTTT,CASSYSGTATDTQYF
many,TRBV5-1,TRBJ2-3,NA,TGCGCCAGCAGCTTTGGCACGGGAGCACACACAGATACGCAGTATTTT,CASSFGTGAHTDTQYF
few,TRBV30,TRBJ2-7,NA,TGTGCCTGGAGTTTGAACGGTGGAGAGCAGTACTTC,CAWSLNGGEQYF
many,TRBV29-1,TRBJ2-7,NA,TGCAGCGTTTCCGACAGCACCTACGAGCAGTACTTC,CSVSDSTYEQYF
NA,TRBV7-9,TRBJ1-2,TRBD1,TGTGCCAGCACCCAAGGGACAGGGAGTAACTATGGCTACACCTTC,CASTQGTGSNYGYTF
many,TRBV11-1,TRBJ2-1,TRBD1,TGTGCCAGCAGCTTAGCGATGTTGGGACAGGGATTCAATGAGCAGTTCTTC,CASSLAMLGQGFNEQFF
many,TRBV28,TRBJ2-2,TRBD1,TGTGCCAGCAGGTCGGGACAGGGTAACACCGGGGAGCTGTTTTTT,CASRSGQGNTGELFF
NA,TRBV7-9,TRBJ2-1,TRBD1,TGTGCCAGCAGCCGAAGTGGACAGGGGGACGAGCAGTTCTTC,CASSRSGQGDEQFF
many,TRBV11-3,TRBJ2-3,NA,TGTGCCAGCAGCTACAACCAGGGCTACACAGATACGCAGTATTTT,CASSYNQGYTDTQYF
few,TRBV9,TRBJ2-2,NA,TGTGCCAGCAGCCCAAGCTGGACCGGGGAGCTGTTTTTT,CASSPSWTGELFF
few,TRBV11-2,TRBJ2-5,TRBD2,TGTGCCAGCAGCCGGGGGGGGGAGCGGGAGACCCAGTACTTC,CASSRGGERETQYF
many,TRBV7-8,TRBJ2-2,TRBD2,TGTGCCAGCAGCTTAGCTCAGATATTACTAGCGGGAGATAACACCGGGGAGCTGTTTTTT,CASSLAQILLAGDNTGELFF
many,TRBV12-3/TRBV12-4,TRBJ2-3,NA,TGTGCCAGCAGTTTTCAGATCACAGATACGCAGTATTTT,CASSFQITDTQYF
many,TRBV19,TRBJ1-2,NA,TGTGCCAGTAGTGCGGACACAGGGTCGAATGGCTACACCTTC,CASSADTGSNGYTF
NA,TRBV3-1,TRBJ1-2,NA,TGTGCCAGCAGCCAAGTTGGGGCGGACATCCCTGGCTACACCTTC,CASSQVGADIPGYTF
many,TRBV5-4,TRBJ2-5,TRBD1,TGTGCCAGCAGTTTTCTAAGGCTGACAGGGGAAGAGACCCAGTACTTC,CASSFLRLTGEETQYF